This T cell receptor (beta chain) was sequenced during a study of cytomegalovirus exposure and HLA in healthy donors. Comment on this clone: Its specificity is unknown.

General study results and limits: Within an earlier analysis, most TCR beta V segments proved productive either about 87% or about 30% of the time. A later analysis revealed that TCR association rates differed between HLA loci, peaking at DRB1 and bottoming out at HLA-C. Later work found most CMV-associated TCR beta chains apparently HLA-restricted. In vitro experiments confirmed that a few CMV-associated chains were specific for CMV antigens.

13 Jbeta primers and 60 Vbeta primers were used for the PCR. Generated by immunoSEQ multiplex PCR, the TCRdb table keeps only in-frame clones and is missing some. This sample yields roughly 120,000 clones, of which 80% to 85% are seen a single time; 0.95% to 1.1% belongs to the top ten. The sample taken for sequencing was PBMCs. This clonotype was obtained from a human donor in good health.

The CDR3 coding sequence is TGCGCCAGCAGCCAAGGAACAAGGGGGCTCAACGGGGATAATTCACCCCTCCACTTT. Translation gives CASSQGTRGLNGDNSPLHF. This chain connects TRBV4-1 to TRBJ1-6; the match to TRBD1 covers 7 bases. The CDR3 is 19 amino acids. The germline V gene encodes CDR1 MGHRA and CDR2 YSYEKL. Germline trimming cut 1 base from V and 5 bases from J; bases unmatched to any gene: 14.